This T cell receptor beta chain was captured in a study of blood T cell repertoires in COVID-19. This clone was picked up a small number of times. Sequencing used immunoSEQ multiplex PCR; TCRdb keeps in-frame clones, though not all of them. The sample yields some 160,000 clones, 83% seen once. CDR3 size: 14 residues. V was trimmed by 4 bases and J by 5 bases, leaving 11 bases between them. The germline V gene encodes CDR1 ENHRY and CDR2 SYGVKD. The chain uses TRBV10-3 and TRBJ1-4; TRBD1 is a possible D gene (6 bases). The sequence was collected from a woman of 80 years or more with acute or convalescent COVID-19. Specimen: peripheral blood. The CDR3 nucleotides read TGTGCCATCAGTGCCACAGGGCTCAATGAAAAACTGTTTTTT. Translation: CAISATGLNEKLFF.